These 26 T cell receptor beta chains were all obtained from the same sample, sequenced in a study of shared clonotypes between healthy human individuals. Clones were sequenced by immunoSEQ multiplex PCR, and TCRdb holds only the in-frame ones, with some missing. The data contain roughly 2,500,000 clones, roughly 93% of them seen just once; the ten biggest clones take up roughly 0.39%. The sequenced sample consisted of naive CD4+ T cells from PBMCs. The sample's subset: CD45RA+ positively selected. All receptors derive from a man younger than 30 in good health. Some clones in this sample may be carry-over from other donors' samples.

CDR3 residues: CATSRLSSYEQYF. CDR3 nucleotide sequence: TGTGCCACCAGCAGACTATCTTCCTACGAGCAGTACTTC. The chain employs TRBV15 and TRBJ2-7, with unresolved D. CDR1 and CDR2 from the germline V gene are LNHNV and YYDKDF (reference sequence). The length of the CDR3 is 13 residues. Trimming shortened V by 2 bases and J by 1 base, and 6 bases separated the two germline ends.

The chain couples TRBV18 to TRBJ2-1, with TRBD1 matching 10 bases. J was trimmed by 9 bases and V by 3 bases; bases with no gene match: 5. The germline gives CDR1 KGHSH, CDR2 LQKENI. The CDR3 is 14 residues long. The CDR3 protein is CASSPGQGWSEQFF. The DNA for the CDR3 is TGTGCCAGCTCACCGGGACAGGGGTGGAGTGAGCAGTTCTTC.

This chain connects TRBV5-1 to TRBJ1-5, with D tentatively TRBD1 (5 bases). V lost 2 bases and J 2 bases, leaving 11 bases between the germline ends. The CDR3 is 15 amino acids. Germline CDR1 is SGHRS and CDR2 is YFSETQ. This CDR3 is CASSFGTTGNQPQHF. In DNA form, the CDR3 reads TGCGCCAGCAGCTTTGGGACCACCGGCAATCAGCCCCAGCATTTT. Complete variable domain (other parts from reference TRBV5-1 and TRBJ1-5): KAGVTQTPRYLIKTRGQQVTLSCSPISGHRSVSWYQQTPGQGLQFLFEYFSETQRNKGNFPGRFSGRQFSNSRSEMNVSTLELGDSALYLCASSFGTTGNQPQHFGDGTRLSIL.

J is TRBJ2-6 and V is TRBV11-2, with D unresolved. Looked up from germline, CDR1 is SGHAT and CDR2 is FQNNGV. Trimming stripped 1 base from V and 1 base from J, with 5 bases between. The CDR3 sequence is 15 residues long. The CDR3 region is CASSLVRSGANVLTF. The CDR3 DNA is TGTGCCAGCAGCTTAGTTCGGTCTGGGGCCAACGTCCTGACTTTC. The full variable domain, in which reference TRBV11-2 and TRBJ2-6 provide the parts outside the CDR3, is EAGVAQSPRYKIIEKRQSVAFWCNPISGHATLYWYQQILGQGPKLLIQFQNNGVVDDSQLPKDRFSAERLKGVDSTLKIQPAKLEDSAVYLCASSLVRSGANVLTFGAGSRLTVL.

CDR3 sequence reads: CASGGGPRADTQYF. DNA for the CDR3: TGTGCCAGCGGGGGGGGCCCTAGAGCGGATACGCAGTATTTT. The chain joins TRBV5-6 to TRBJ2-3; the D gene is possibly TRBD2 (7 bases). The V end was cut by 7 bases, the J end by 6 bases, with 18 bases between. Per the germline V gene, CDR1 is SGHDT and CDR2 is YYEEEE. This CDR3 region has 14 residues.

The chain combines TRBV7-6 with TRBJ1-1; 7 positions agree with TRBD1. This CDR3 has 14 residues. The junction had 13 bases not matched to a gene; V was cut back by 5 bases and J by 10 bases. Germline V CDR1 and CDR2: SGHVS, FNYEAQ. The CDR3 protein is CASSLRDRSLGAFF. CDR3 bases: TGTGCCAGCAGCCTCCGGGACAGATCCCTGGGAGCTTTCTTT.

The chain joins TRBV7-2 to TRBJ2-5; D is possibly TRBD1 (5 bases). The germline V gene has CDR1 SGHTA and CDR2 FQGNSA. This CDR3 is built from 13 residues. V dropped 4 bases and J dropped 5 bases, with 11 bases sitting between them. CDR3 residues: CASSSRRQETQYF. DNA for the CDR3: TGTGCCAGCAGCTCCCGACGACAGGAGACCCAGTACTTC.

The chain employs TRBV19 and TRBJ2-1, with D perhaps being TRBD1 or TRBD2 (6 bases each). V shed 7 bases and J shed 0 bases, with 13 bases lying between them. Germline CDR1 LNHDA, CDR2 SQIVND (reference sequence). The CDR3 extends over 15 amino acids. CDR3 DNA sequence: TGTGCCAGTACCCGAGGGGGGTCCTCCTACAATGAGCAGTTCTTC. It is translated as CASTRGGSSYNEQFF.

The V and J genes are TRBV4-1 and TRBJ2-5; D ambiguous. This CDR3 has 12 amino acids. Trimming stripped 0 bases from V and 5 bases from J, with 4 bases between. Germline values: CDR1 MGHRA, CDR2 YSYEKL. CDR3 amino acids: CASSQDYETQYF. The CDR3 DNA reads TGCGCCAGCAGCCAAGATTACGAGACCCAGTACTTC.

V gene TRBV28 combines with J gene TRBJ2-2; 7 nucleotides align to TRBD1. J was trimmed by 6 bases and V by 5 bases; bases with no gene match: 9. The CDR3 is 15 residues long. Germline lookup yields CDR1 MDHEN and CDR2 SYDVKM. The DNA for the CDR3 is TGTGCCAGCAGTCCCGAGGGACAGTCCCCCGGGGAGCTGTTTTTT. This gives the protein CASSPEGQSPGELFF.

The V call is TRBV7-2, the J call TRBJ2-7, with 7 bases matching TRBD1. Trimming cost V 3 bases and J 6 bases; bases outside gene matches: 8. CDR1 is SGHTA, CDR2 FQGNSA, per germline. There are 14 residues in the CDR3. CDR3 bases: TGTGCCAGCAGCTTGGGACAGCCCTCCGGCGAGCAGTACTTC. Protein sequence: CASSLGQPSGEQYF. The variable domain in full, completed from reference TRBV7-2 and TRBJ2-7, reads GAGVSQSPSNKVTEKGKDVELRCDPISGHTALYWYRQSLGQGLEFLIYFQGNSAPDKSGLPSDRFSAERTGGSVSTLTIQRTQQEDSAVYLCASSLGQPSGEQYFGPGTRLTVT.

Points on this clone: This CDR3 is also generated by other DNA sequences in the sample. The chain is built from TRBV28 and TRBJ1-1; D is ambiguous. The CDR3 totals 11 residues. V lost 6 bases to trimming and J lost 3 bases, with 5 bases between them. CDR1 and CDR2 from the germline V gene are MDHEN and SYDVKM. This CDR3 is CASSPDTEAFF. CDR3 coding DNA: TGTGCCAGCAGCCCCGACACTGAAGCTTTCTTT.

This chain connects TRBV28 to TRBJ2-7; D is unclear. Between the trimmed V and J ends, which lost 6 bases and 7 bases, there was a span of 19 bases. Germline assignment: CDR1 MDHEN and CDR2 SYDVKM. The CDR3 runs to 14 residues. This chain's CDR3 is CASRDARPTGEQYF. The CDR3 DNA reads as TGTGCCAGCAGAGACGCTCGTCCTACCGGGGAGCAGTACTTC. Complete variable domain (other parts from reference TRBV28 and TRBJ2-7): DVKVTQSSRYLVKRTGEKVFLECVQDMDHENMFWYRQDPGLGLRLIYFSYDVKMKEKGDIPEGYSVSREKKERFSLILESASTNQTSMYLCASRDARPTGEQYFGPGTRLTVT.

The V call is TRBV19, the J call TRBJ1-2; possible D gene TRBD1, 5 bases. The CDR3 is made up of 12 amino acids. The germline CDR1 and CDR2 sequences are LNHDA and SQIVND (reference sequence). V was shortened by 7 bases and J by 4 bases, with 10 bases between the two germline ends. Here the CDR3 DNA reads TGTGCCAGTAACAGGTCTGGCTATGGCTACACCTTC. Its translation is CASNRSGYGYTF.

This CDR3 reads CASSTGEGYEQYF. For the CDR3, the DNA is TGCGCCAGCTCGACAGGGGAAGGCTACGAGCAGTACTTC. The chain combines TRBV5-1 with TRBJ2-7, with 8 positions matching TRBD1. J gave up 3 bases and V 7 bases, and 6 bases lay outside the gene matches. The germline V gene encodes CDR1 SGHRS and CDR2 YFSETQ. The CDR3 length is 13 residues. The complete variable domain, with remaining parts taken from reference TRBV5-1 and TRBJ2-7, reads KAGVTQTPRYLIKTRGQQVTLSCSPISGHRSVSWYQQTPGQGLQFLFEYFSETQRNKGNFPGRFSGRQFSNSRSEMNVSTLELGDSALYLCASSTGEGYEQYFGPGTRLTVT.

The rearrangement joins TRBV7-9 to TRBJ1-1; D is uncertain. Germline V lookup: CDR1 SEHNR, CDR2 FQNEAQ (reference sequence). The CDR3 extends over 13 amino acids. Trimming left V 3 bases short and J 6 bases short, with 11 bases between. The CDR3: CASSFLRGPEAFF. The CDR3 DNA reads TGTGCCAGCAGCTTCCTACGAGGACCTGAAGCTTTCTTT.

The chain is built from TRBV4-2 and TRBJ2-1; TRBD2 agrees at 12 bases. Germline lookup yields CDR1 LGHNA and CDR2 YNFKEQ. The V and J ends lost 1 base and 8 bases, in that order; junction bases with no gene match: 6. The CDR3 consists of 16 residues. The CDR3 protein is CASSQVETSGRDEQFF. The CDR3, as DNA: TGTGCCAGCAGCCAAGTGGAGACTAGCGGGAGAGATGAGCAGTTCTTC.

This clone was recorded once. The chain employs TRBV7-9 and TRBJ2-4; D perhaps matches TRBD2 (6 bases). This CDR3 is 18 amino acids long. Trimming left V 8 bases short and J 5 bases short, with 28 bases between. Per the germline V gene, CDR1 is SEHNR and CDR2 is FQNEAQ (reference sequence). The CDR3 protein is CASDGLPGKRGGENIQYF. In DNA, the CDR3 is TGTGCCAGCGACGGTCTCCCCGGGAAGCGCGGCGGGGAAAACATTCAGTACTTC.

Regarding this clone: This sample also contains other DNA sequences that code for the same CDR3. This chain links TRBV7-2 with TRBJ2-1; D unresolved. Germline V gives CDR1 SGHTA, CDR2 FQGNSA. CDR3 length equals 14 residues. Between the trimmed V and J ends, which lost 1 base and 1 base, there was a span of 5 bases. The CDR3 sequence: CASSLVGSYNEQFF. The CDR3 DNA follows: TGTGCCAGCAGCTTAGTAGGGTCCTACAATGAGCAGTTCTTC.

The chain links TRBV5-1 to TRBJ2-2; TRBD1 matches 10 bases. The J segment lost 2 bases and the V segment lost 7 bases, leaving 5 bases of the junction unmatched. The CDR3 is made up of 15 amino acids. From germline, CDR1 is SGHRS and CDR2 YFSETQ. CDR3 in amino acids: CASHDRGPNTGELFF. The DNA of the CDR3 is TGCGCCAGCCATGACAGGGGGCCCAACACCGGGGAGCTGTTTTTT.

The sample holds one count of this clone. This rearrangement joins TRBV4-1 to TRBJ2-3; D is undetermined. V lost 0 bases, J lost 6 bases, and 16 bases lay in between. The germline gives CDR1 MGHRA, CDR2 YSYEKL. This CDR3 contains 16 residues. CDR3 bases: TGCGCCAGCAGCCAAGACCCCCAATACCAAGGCGATACGCAGTATTTT. This encodes CASSQDPQYQGDTQYF.

The chain couples TRBV2 to TRBJ2-2; 7 bases map to TRBD1. The CDR3 sequence is 14 residues long. Trimming removed 9 bases from V and 6 bases from J; junction bases left unmatched: 10. Germline V gives CDR1 SNHLY, CDR2 FYNNEI. In DNA form, the CDR3 reads TGTGCCAGTCAGACGACAGGGATGGCCGGGGAGCTGTTTTTT. It translates to CASQTTGMAGELFF.

The chain carries TRBV6-4 and TRBJ2-3; no clear D gene. The germline CDR1 and CDR2 sequences are MRHNA and SNTAGT. The CDR3 runs to 16 residues. Trimming took 10 bases from V and 2 from J, leaving 22 bases between them. CDR3 amino acids: CATPPSAGTPTDTQYF. The CDR3 region has the DNA TGTGCCACCCCTCCTTCAGCAGGCACTCCCACAGATACGCAGTATTTT.

The chain has TRBV5-5 and TRBJ1-2; D is unclear. Trimming stripped 2 bases from V and 5 bases from J, with 10 bases between. Germline CDR1 is SGHKS and CDR2 is YYEKEE (reference sequence). The CDR3 covers 13 residues. The CDR3 loop reads CASSLSDVYGYTF. The CDR3 DNA is TGTGCCAGCAGCTTATCGGACGTATATGGCTACACCTTC.

This clone was seen a handful of times. The V and J genes are TRBV9 and TRBJ2-1; 14 nucleotides line up with TRBD2. This CDR3 is built from 16 residues. The germline V gene has CDR1 SGDLS and CDR2 YYNGEE. V shed 3 bases and J 8 bases; nucleotides not matched to a gene: 7. Written as DNA, the CDR3 is TGTGCCAGCAGCGAGAGGGGACTAGCGGGAGACCATGAGCAGTTCTTC. This gives the protein CASSERGLAGDHEQFF.

The chain links TRBV19 to TRBJ2-5; 10 nucleotides agree with TRBD1. Per germline, CDR1 LNHDA and CDR2 SQIVND (reference sequence). J was trimmed by 2 bases and V by 5 bases; bases with no gene match: 11. This CDR3 is 17 amino acids long. CDR3 protein: CASSHPVDRGKQETQYF. Here the CDR3 DNA reads TGTGCCAGTAGTCATCCGGTGGACAGGGGGAAGCAAGAGACCCAGTACTTC. Full variable domain (remainder filled in from reference TRBV19 and TRBJ2-5): DGGITQSPKYLFRKEGQNVTLSCEQNLNHDAMYWYRQDPGQGLRLIYYSQIVNDFQKGDIAEGYSVSREKKESFPLTVTSAQKNPTAFYLCASSHPVDRGKQETQYFGPGTRLLVL.